Listed below are T cell receptor beta chains from one sample, sequenced in a study of blood T cell repertoires in COVID-19. Some clones are missing from TCRdb's copy, which holds only in-frame ones; the method was immunoSEQ multiplex PCR. The sample has 250,000 to 300,000 clones, approximately 80% seen once. Specimen: peripheral blood. Receptors were obtained from a woman in her fifties or sixties with active or convalescent COVID-19. Both conserved end residues are part of each CDR3. The D gene is left open where the match is weak. Only part of the rows carry a size: once, few, many, or a class if the clone is expanded.

>TRBV5-1|TRBJ2-5|few|TRBD2|17
TGCGCCAGCAGCTGGGACCTGGGAGCGGGGGGCCGGGCGACCCAGTACTTC
CASSWDLGAGGRATQYF
>TRBV7-3|TRBJ1-1|-|TRBD1|15
TGTGCCAGCAGCTTAGAAGGGGGCGAGCACACTGAAGCTTTCTTT
CASSLEGGEHTEAFF
>TRBV29-1|TRBJ1-6|-|TRBD1|13
TGCAGCGTTGCGCAACAGGGGAATTCACCCCTCCACTTT
CSVAQQGNSPLHF
>TRBV3-1/TRBV3-2|TRBJ1-3|once|-|15
TGTGCCAGCAGCCCCAATCGGGGGTCTGGAAACACCATATATTTT
CASSPNRGSGNTIYF
>TRBV7-2|TRBJ2-1|-|TRBD1|16
TGTGCCAGCAGCTTAGCAAGGCGAGCAGGGGGTAATGAGCAGTTCTTC
CASSLARRAGGNEQFF
>TRBV10-1|TRBJ1-4|-|-|17
TGCGCCAGCACCAAGGGGGGGGGCGAGACCAGAAATGAAAAACTGTTTTTT
CASTKGGGETRNEKLFF
>TRBV7-3|TRBJ2-5|-|TRBD2|13
TGTGCCAGCCAACTAGCGCCCGGAGAGACCCAGTACTTC
CASQLAPGETQYF
>TRBV5-6|TRBJ1-2|-|TRBD1|15
TGTGCCAGCAGCCCCGGGGACAGGGAAGAATATGGCTACACCTTC
CASSPGDREEYGYTF
>TRBV29-1|TRBJ2-1|few|TRBD1|14
TGCAGCGTTGGCCAGGGGGCAGGTAGGAATGAGCAGTTCTTC
CSVGQGAGRNEQFF
>TRBV2|TRBJ1-3|-|TRBD1|16
TGTGCCAGCAGTGAAGGCACCAGGGGGGAAGGAAACACCATATATTTT
CASSEGTRGEGNTIYF
>TRBV11-3|TRBJ2-1|-|TRBD1|14
TGTGCCAGCAGCCCGTGGGACAGGGACAATGAGCAGTTCTTC
CASSPWDRDNEQFF
>TRBV12-3/TRBV12-4|TRBJ1-6|-|-|13
TGTGCCAGCAGTTTACACTATAATTCACCCCTCCACTTT
CASSLHYNSPLHF
>TRBV19|TRBJ2-5|-|-|14
TGTGCCAGTAGTATCCAAGGGGGAGTTGAGACCCAGTACTTC
CASSIQGGVETQYF
>TRBV7-9|TRBJ2-4|-|-|11
TGTGCCAGCAGCCCCTTGAACATTCAGTACTTC
CASSPLNIQYF
>TRBV7-3|TRBJ1-2|-|-|15
TGTGCCAGCAGCTTAACAGCCACAGATTCTTATGGCTACACCTTC
CASSLTATDSYGYTF
>TRBV6-5|TRBJ1-5|once|-|14
TGTGCCAGCAGAGCCCCCGGTAGCAATCAGCCCCAGCATTTT
CASRAPGSNQPQHF
>TRBV6-2/TRBV6-3|TRBJ2-2|-|-|16
TGTGCCAGCAGTTACGGGCGGGGGCAAAACACCGGGGAGCTGTTTTTT
CASSYGRGQNTGELFF
>TRBV7-3|TRBJ2-1|-|TRBD2|15
TGTGCCAGCAGCGCCGGGGGGGCCCGGACCAATGAGCAGTTCTTC
CASSAGGARTNEQFF
>TRBV6-5|TRBJ1-2|many|-|14
TGTGCCAGCAGTTACGACAGCGCGAACTATGGCTACACCTTC
CASSYDSANYGYTF
>TRBV7-7|TRBJ2-5|-|TRBD1|14
TGTGCTAGCAGCCGGGACAGCACTTCAGAGACCCAGTACTTC
CASSRDSTSETQYF
>TRBV4-1|TRBJ2-7|-|TRBD1|12
TGCGCCAGCAGCTCGGACAGGGACGAGCAGTACTTC
CASSSDRDEQYF
>TRBV27|TRBJ2-3|-|-|13
TGTGCCAGCAGTTCCGATATTTTTAGGGGGCAGTATTTT
CASSSDIFRGQYF
>TRBV5-4|TRBJ1-1|once|-|12
TGTGCCAGCAGCACTCCCGGCAAGGAGTCTTTCTTT
CASSTPGKESFF
>TRBV4-3|TRBJ2-7|-|-|14
TGCGCCAGCAGCCAAGAGGGGAGGTCCTACGAGCAGTACTTC
CASSQEGRSYEQYF
>TRBV6-1|TRBJ2-2|-|TRBD1|17
TGTGCCAGCAGTGAGAATTTCCGGGACAGGGGAAGAGGGGAGCTGTTTTTT
CASSENFRDRGRGELFF
>TRBV11-3|TRBJ2-1|-|TRBD1|13
TGTGCCAGCAGCCCGGGACAGGGGAATGAGCAGTTCTTC
CASSPGQGNEQFF
>TRBV3-1/TRBV3-2|TRBJ1-1|-|-|15
TGTGCCAGCAGCCATTCGTCGCGAGTGAACACTGAAGCTTTCTTT
CASSHSSRVNTEAFF